The 2 T cell receptor beta chains below all came from one sample that was sequenced in a study of a mutant IDH1 vaccine in newly diagnosed glioma. The repertoire was sequenced with immunoSEQ multiplex PCR; TCRdb's copy has only in-frame clones and lacks some. The table shows 33,000 or so clones, with over 70% occurring only once. Time point in this sample: week 35, safety follow-up. Doses consisted of 300 ug of mutant IDH1 20-mer peptide each, paired with topical imiquimod. Their cognate antigens are unknown. Specimen: PBMCs, collected from a glioma patient whose treatment included an IDH1 peptide vaccine. The receptor source for this set is a woman younger than 45 with glioma. Some clones in this sample may be carry-over from other donors' samples.

The chain carries TRBV30 and TRBJ2-4; D unclear. V lost 0 bases, J lost 0 bases, and 6 bases lay in between. CDR1 is GTSNPN, CDR2 SVGIG, per germline (reference sequence). The CDR3 has 14 residues. The CDR3 loop reads CAWSVGLAKNIQYF. In nucleotides, the CDR3 is TGTGCCTGGAGTGTAGGTCTAGCCAAAAACATTCAGTACTTC.

This chain's CDR3 is CASSSLEGGLAGEETQYF. Written as DNA, the CDR3 is TGTGCCAGCAGTTCCTTGGAGGGTGGGCTAGCGGGAGAAGAGACCCAGTACTTC. The gene calls are TRBV27 and TRBJ2-5, with TRBD2 matching over 10 bases. The length of the CDR3 is 18 residues. V lost 4 bases to trimming and J lost 3 bases; unmatched junction nucleotides: 14. In germline, CDR1 is MNHEY, CDR2 SMNVEV (reference sequence).